A selection of T cell receptor beta chains follows, all from one sample in a study of blood T cells in healthy people across ages. TCRdb itself ran the 5' RACE reads through MiXCR, one entry per CDR3 protein. The data contain roughly 1,500,000 distinct CDR3 sequences, roughly a third of them seen just once; the ten biggest clones take up around 11%. Sequenced: blood. The receptors stem from a woman aged 25-40 years in good health. CDR3s include the opening cysteine and the closing phenylalanine or tryptophan. D genes are given only for firm matches. Size is omitted from some rows. Given values are once, few, many or a class for expanded clones.

size,J,D,V,DNA,CDR3
-,TRBJ2-7,TRBD2,TRBV5-4,TGTGCCAGCAGCTTAGCTCTAGCGGAGGGCGAGCAGTACTTC,CASSLALAEGEQYF
-,TRBJ1-1,-,TRBV2,TGTGCCAGCAGTTTCTTGGGGGGCGCGAACACTGAAGCTTTCTTT,CASSFLGGANTEAFF
few,TRBJ1-5,-,TRBV7-2,TGTGCCAGCAGCTTAGAAGTTTTTAGCAATCAGCCCCAGCATTTT,CASSLEVFSNQPQHF
-,TRBJ2-5,-,TRBV11-2,TGTGCCAGCAGCTCCGGAGGGAAAACCTACGGGCAGTACTTC,CASSSGGKTYGQYF
few,TRBJ2-5,-,TRBV2,TGTGCCAGCAGACACAGTCGAGGCGGCCAAGAGACCCAGTACTTC,CASRHSRGGQETQYF
few,TRBJ2-5,TRBD2,TRBV20-1,TGCAGTGCCCAACATAGCGGGATCTTAGAGACCCAGTACTTC,CSAQHSGILETQYF
-,TRBJ2-5,-,TRBV20-1,TGCAGTGCCCCGCTCTTCCCTCAAGAGACCCAGTACTTC,CSAPLFPQETQYF
few,TRBJ2-1,-,TRBV6-1,TGTGCCAGCAGTCCCACGACTTCATTAGGGGCTGAGCAGTTCTTC,CASSPTTSLGAEQFF
-,TRBJ1-2,-,TRBV20-1,TGCAGTGCTAGGGACCACGGGACGGGTTATGGCTACACCTTC,CSARDHGTGYGYTF
-,TRBJ1-4,-,TRBV6-5,TGTGCCAGCAGTTACTCGAGAGGCAGGAATAATGAAAAACTGTTTTTT,CASSYSRGRNNEKLFF
-,TRBJ2-3,-,TRBV6-5,TGTGCCAGCAGCCCTCCCGAAGGTACGCAGTATTTT,CASSPPEGTQYF
-,TRBJ2-3,TRBD2,TRBV7-9,TGTGCCAGCAGATGGGGGAGCGGGAGGGGCCTGCGTACGCAGTATTTT,CASRWGSGRGLRTQYF
-,TRBJ2-7,TRBD1,TRBV20-1,TGCAGTGCCCTCCCGAGGGACAGGGCTCAGTACTTC,CSALPRDRAQYF
few,TRBJ2-4,-,TRBV12-1,TGTGCCAGCAGATTTCCATGTGGACCTCTAGCCAAAAACATTCAGTACTTC,CASRFPCGPLAKNIQYF
-,TRBJ1-6,TRBD1,TRBV10-3,TGTGCCACGGATACCGGACAGGCTAAGACCCCGAATTCACCCCTCCACTTT,CATDTGQAKTPNSPLHF
few,TRBJ1-4,-,TRBV20-1,TGCAGTGCTAGGGGGCCTTCTGGTGAAAAACTGTTTTTT,CSARGPSGEKLFF
-,TRBJ1-2,-,TRBV4-2,TGTGCCAGCAGCCAAGAGGACAGCACTAACTACGGCTACACCTTC,CASSQEDSTNYGYTF
-,TRBJ2-7,-,TRBV20-1,TGCAGTGCTAGAGATGGAGCCTACGAGCAGTACTTC,CSARDGAYEQYF
few,TRBJ2-3,-,TRBV28,TGTGCCAGCAGTTTATTCGGGGTGCTCACAGATACGCAGTATTTT,CASSLFGVLTDTQYF
many,TRBJ2-3,-,TRBV29-1,TGCAGCGTTGAAGAGTGGCCAATCCGGGTTACGCAGTATTTT,CSVEEWPIRVTQYF
few,TRBJ2-7,TRBD2,TRBV7-8,TGTGCCAGCACCCTAGGTAGCGGGGGTTTCTACGAGCAGTACTTC,CASTLGSGGFYEQYF
few,TRBJ2-5,-,TRBV20-1,TGCAGTGCTAGAGACCAGGTTGGAGAGACCCAGTACTTC,CSARDQVGETQYF
-,TRBJ1-2,-,TRBV7-2,TGTGCCAGCAGCTTAACTCCAGGGGACGGCTACACCTTC,CASSLTPGDGYTF
-,TRBJ2-1,-,TRBV4-1,TGCGCCAGCAGCCAGTTCGCGGACAACTACAATGAGCAGTTCTTC,CASSQFADNYNEQFF
-,TRBJ2-1,-,TRBV6-1,TGTGCCAGCAGTGAAAGGGGGGTGCAGTTCTTC,CASSERGVQFF
-,TRBJ1-2,-,TRBV6-1,TGTGCCAGCAGTGAAGGGACAGTCTGGTATGGCTACACCTTC,CASSEGTVWYGYTF
-,TRBJ2-3,-,TRBV9,TGTGCCAGCAGCCCCTGGCCAAGCGGGGATACGCAGTATTTT,CASSPWPSGDTQYF
-,TRBJ2-3,-,TRBV6-1,TGTGCCAGCAGGCTCCGGGACAAGTCGTTCTCAGATACGCAGTATTTT,CASRLRDKSFSDTQYF
few,TRBJ2-7,-,TRBV20-1,TGCAGTGCTCTCAGCAGTCGTCAGGTATGGGACTCCTACGAGCAGTACTTC,CSALSSRQVWDSYEQYF
-,TRBJ1-2,TRBD1,TRBV4-1,TGCGCCAGCAGCCAATCCCAATCGACAGGGATCTATGGCTACACCTTC,CASSQSQSTGIYGYTF
-,TRBJ1-1,-,TRBV5-1,TGCGCCAGCAGCTTGACCGAGGGGACCTATATGAACACTGAAGCTTTCTTT,CASSLTEGTYMNTEAFF
once,TRBJ2-1,TRBD1,TRBV5-4,TGTGCCAGCAGTCCGACGGCCGTGGGACAGGGGATAGGTGAGCAGTTCTTC,CASSPTAVGQGIGEQFF
few,TRBJ2-5,-,TRBV20-1,TGCAGTGCTGCTAGGCTAACATGGGGGGAGACCCAGTACTTC,CSAARLTWGETQYF
-,TRBJ1-1,-,TRBV4-1,TGCGCCAGCAGCCAACGGGGCTCATCGACGGAGGGCACTGAAGCTTTCTTT,CASSQRGSSTEGTEAFF
-,TRBJ2-1,TRBD2,TRBV5-1,TGCGCCGGCAGCCAGCGGGGGGGCTACAATGAGCAGTTCTTC,CAGSQRGGYNEQFF
many,TRBJ1-6,TRBD1,TRBV10-3,TGTGCCATCAGTGAGGGACAGGCTAATTCACCCCTCCACTTT,CAISEGQANSPLHF
-,TRBJ1-4,TRBD1,TRBV9,TGTGCCAGCAGCCCTCGACAGGGGAGTAATGAAAAACTGTTTTTT,CASSPRQGSNEKLFF
few,TRBJ2-2,-,TRBV4-1,TGCGCCAGCAGCCAAGATCGGGCTACGACCGGGGAGCTGTTTTTT,CASSQDRATTGELFF
-,TRBJ2-1,-,TRBV11-2,TGTGCCAGCAGCTCAGTTGTGGGCCAGGGCGGCGATGAGCAGTTCTTC,CASSSVVGQGGDEQFF
few,TRBJ1-2,TRBD1,TRBV12-3/TRBV12-4,TGTGCCAGTAGATTTGGACAGGGACTCTATGGCTACACCTTC,CASRFGQGLYGYTF
-,TRBJ2-1,TRBD2,TRBV25-1,TGTGCCGCCACAGCGGCTAGCGGCTACGATGAGCAGTTCTTC,CAATAASGYDEQFF